This TCR beta chain came from a study of shared clonotypes between healthy human individuals (TCRdb year 2020). Regarding the complete study: A couple of women and a few men aged 18 to 49 years were included in the cohort. Leukapheresis yielded between about 0.85 and 10 billion PBMCs per donor. To estimate repertoire size and how much clonotypes are shared between individuals, the study performed deep sequencing of blood TCR repertoires from a few healthy adults. For each donor, three plates each were used for CD4 naive and CD4 memory, two plates were used for CD8 naive, and one plate was used for CD8 memory. To increase sequencing depth and limit assay-specific biases, TCR repertoire library preparation and sequencing were carried out by different laboratories using diverse techniques.

CDR1 SGHTS and CDR2 YDEGEE are derived from the germline V gene. V was cut back by 5 bases and J by 7 bases, leaving a gap of 15 bases between them. The CDR3 measures 13 amino acids from cysteine to phenylalanine. The kept DNA is CDR3 alone, 39 bases in frame from the first base. Using the deep immunoSEQ assay, TCR CDR3 regions were amplified from genomic DNA by multiplex PCR. Genomic DNA extracted from each cell subset was distributed evenly over all wells of several immunoSEQ 96-well plates, and each plate served as one replicate. For sorted subsets, each replicate PCR was loaded with 200 ng genomic DNA, equivalent to 25,000 to 30,000 T cell genomes. The purified libraries were quantified using a Qubit 3.0 fluorometer, sized with a Bioanalyzer 2100, and then quantified again using the KAPA Library Quantification kit. Every immunoSEQ 96-well plate was sequenced on a separate single-read 150-cycle Illumina NextSeq 550 flow cell. Turning to the authors' computational methods: Because the immunoSEQ output held only junctional sequences and lacked quality scores, the filtering could not match the filtering applied to full-length reads. To assign V/J genes and CDR3, sequences were annotated using PyIR, a Python wrapper for IgBLAST v1.9, with IMGT germline references. Any read was removed if the V/J assignment was weak (E-value above 1e-6), the CDR3 was missing, or the read contained stop codons, out-of-frame junctions, or ambiguous translated residues. V3J clonotypes were defined by identical inferred V gene, J gene, and CDR3 amino acid sequence. The percentage overlap between two repertoires was calculated by dividing the number of shared unique clonotypes by the size of the smaller repertoire. Three approaches were used to assess repertoire richness: RTK rarefaction, the Chao1 estimator, and Recon v2.1 estimates of unobserved clonotypes. For all TCRbeta clonotypes obtained by the gDNA method from a few donors, generation probabilities were computed with OLGA. Imported from immuneACCESS, the table was reduced by TCRdb to in-frame sequences with V and J called. These copies leave out some clones; in studies compared against another copy, an unresolved V gene accounts for under half, and the cause of the remainder is not known. V, J and clone size were drawn from that table, and D and trimming were deduced from the DNA. Within this sample are 700,000 to 950,000 clones, with just over 95% of them counted one time only. The top ten clones comprise less than 0.25% of the sample.

Overall study results and their limits: Naive subsets generally had larger estimated clonotype richness than memory subsets. When a handful of donors were compared, the shared fraction of clonotypes was roughly 4.8% for naive CD4, approximately 3.3% for naive CD8, roughly 2.5% for memory CD4, and about 0.36% for memory CD8. Rarefaction of sorted-subset datasets indicated incomplete sequencing despite the large sequencing depth. The genetic and exposure-history diversity represented was limited by the small number of donors. Pairwise subsampling indicated that sequencing depth was expected to affect the degree of clonotype sharing among donors. Compared with non-shared clonotypes, the clonotypes found in all four sorted-subset donors had higher generation probabilities. Sampling was restricted to blood, and TCR repertoires in tissues likely differ from the TCR repertoires found in blood.

CD8 naive samples consisted of CD45RO-negative cells that were positively selected for CCR7, yielding a CD45RA+CCR7+ population without TemRA cells. Healthy HIV-negative adults with no recently reported acute infections or vaccinations were included as donors. All donors were Caucasian adults living in Nashville, Tennessee, USA. After blood collection by leukapheresis, PBMCs were isolated using Ficoll-Histopaque density gradient centrifugation and then cryopreserved in the vapor phase of liquid nitrogen. Analytical flow cytometry was used to check the purity and quantity of every magnetically sorted T cell population. Each sorted fraction had its genomic DNA isolated and then quantified by UV absorbance on a Nanodrop 2000c. On this clone itself: The antigen it binds to is not known. The input lacks base qualities; no much larger clone sits a single base away.

The sequence derives from a man between 25 and 39 years old in good health. Specimen: naive CD8+ T cells sorted from blood. The cell subset or site label for this specimen denotes: CD45RA+CCR7+. The V and J segments used are TRBV5-8 and TRBJ1-2; the D segment could be TRBD1, given 5 matching bases. DNA sequence: TGTGCCAGCAGTGACAGATTTTTCCCTGGCTACACCTTC. Protein translation: CASSDRFFPGYTF.